Listed below are T cell receptor beta chains from one sample, sequenced in a study of blood T cell repertoires in COVID-19. Assay used: immunoSEQ multiplex PCR; TCRdb lists only in-frame clones, some missing. Among 430,000 or so clones listed, roughly 90% were seen once. The sample was peripheral blood. These receptors all come from a man between 18 and 29 years old with COVID-19, enrolled during active disease. CDR3s include the opening cysteine and the closing phenylalanine or tryptophan. D genes are given only for firm matches. Part of the rows lack a size; the others show once, few, many or a class for expanded clones.

abundance	v_gene	j_gene	d_gene	CDR3aa	CDR3nt
-	TRBV4-1	TRBJ2-1	TRBD2	CASSRTGTSGVTSSYNEQFF	TGCGCCAGCAGCCGAACCGGGACTAGCGGCGTAACCAGCTCCTACAATGAGCAGTTCTTC
-	TRBV20-1	TRBJ2-7	-	CSASESQGYPFYEQYF	TGCAGTGCTAGTGAAAGTCAGGGTTACCCCTTTTACGAGCAGTACTTC
-	TRBV5-1	TRBJ1-1	TRBD1	CASSRTGGAGSGTEAFF	TGCGCCAGCAGCCGGACAGGGGGCGCGGGTAGTGGTACTGAAGCTTTCTTT
few	TRBV29-1	TRBJ2-5	TRBD2	CSVRGGWETQYF	TGCAGCGTTCGGGGGGGCTGGGAGACCCAGTACTTC
-	TRBV9	TRBJ2-7	TRBD2	CASSVGLAGGLFSYEQYF	TGTGCCAGCAGCGTAGGCCTAGCGGGAGGCCTCTTCTCCTACGAGCAGTACTTC
once	TRBV7-9	TRBJ2-3	TRBD2	CASSSSGGALITDTQYF	TGTGCCAGCAGCTCCAGCGGGGGGGCCCTAATAACAGATACGCAGTATTTT
-	TRBV7-9	TRBJ2-5	TRBD2	CASSPGTSGDQETQYF	TGTGCCAGCAGCCCGGGGACTAGCGGAGACCAAGAGACCCAGTACTTC
-	TRBV3-1/TRBV3-2	TRBJ1-6	-	CASSPGQYNSPLHF	TGTGCCAGCAGCCCCGGACAGTATAATTCACCCCTCCACTTT
once	TRBV13	TRBJ2-1	TRBD1	CASSERQGLNEQFF	TGTGCCAGCAGCGAGCGACAGGGTTTAAATGAGCAGTTCTTC
few	TRBV25-1	TRBJ2-7	-	CASSNTGTRYEQYF	TGTGCCAGCAGTAATACCGGGACACGCTACGAGCAGTACTTC
-	TRBV30	TRBJ2-7	TRBD2	CGGRAPSSYEQYF	TGTGGCGGGAGGGCCCCTAGCTCCTACGAGCAGTACTTC
-	TRBV4-2	TRBJ2-2	TRBD2	CASSTGLAGTGELFF	TGTGCCAGCAGCACGGGACTAGCCGGCACCGGGGAGCTGTTTTTT
-	TRBV4-1	TRBJ2-1	-	CASSQEPRVNEQFF	TGCGCCAGCAGCCAAGAGCCCAGGGTCAATGAGCAGTTCTTC
-	TRBV19	TRBJ2-1	TRBD2	CASNSGRAVDEQFF	TGTGCCAGTAATTCCGGGAGGGCCGTGGATGAGCAGTTCTTC
-	TRBV30	TRBJ2-1	-	CAWSGGVASYNEQFF	TGTGCCTGGAGTGGGGGGGTAGCGTCCTACAATGAGCAGTTCTTC
-	TRBV5-1	TRBJ1-4	TRBD1	CASKGTGNEKLFF	TGCGCCAGCAAAGGGACAGGGAATGAAAAACTGTTTTTT
-	TRBV2	TRBJ2-5	TRBD2	CASSETAGGQETQYF	TGTGCCAGCAGTGAGACCGCGGGAGGGCAAGAGACCCAGTACTTC
-	TRBV2	TRBJ1-6	TRBD1	CASSYRGSYNSPLHF	TGTGCCAGCAGTTACAGGGGTTCCTATAATTCACCCCTCCACTTT
-	TRBV24-1	TRBJ1-2	TRBD1	CATSDPGQGGHYGYTF	TGTGCCACCAGTGACCCCGGACAGGGGGGTCACTATGGCTACACCTTC
-	TRBV7-9	TRBJ2-2	-	CASGMGSYAGELFF	TGTGCCAGCGGAATGGGGAGCTACGCCGGGGAGCTGTTTTTT
-	TRBV5-4	TRBJ2-7	-	CASSLNGGVYEQYF	TGTGCCAGCAGCTTGAATGGAGGTGTCTACGAGCAGTACTTC
-	TRBV7-9	TRBJ2-1	-	CASSPQGRNEQFF	TGTGCCAGCAGCCCACAGGGACGCAATGAGCAGTTCTTC
-	TRBV10-3	TRBJ1-1	-	CAISERWGRGTEAFF	TGTGCCATCAGTGAGCGGTGGGGGAGGGGCACTGAAGCTTTCTTT
-	TRBV2	TRBJ1-4	TRBD1	CASSRGQVNEKLFF	TGTGCCAGCAGTCGGGGACAGGTTAATGAAAAACTGTTTTTT
-	TRBV2	TRBJ2-2	TRBD2	CASTPSGSGSSTGELFF	TGTGCCAGCACTCCTTCGGGTAGCGGGAGTTCCACCGGGGAGCTGTTTTTT
few	TRBV29-1	TRBJ1-1	-	CSAQNTEAFF	TGCAGCGCCCAGAACACTGAAGCTTTCTTT
-	TRBV18	TRBJ2-3	TRBD2	CASSQTSVFTDTQYF	TGTGCCAGCTCACAGACTAGCGTATTCACAGATACGCAGTATTTT
once	TRBV27	TRBJ2-1	-	CASSPPRLRSGNEQFF	TGTGCCAGCAGCCCTCCCCGCCTCCGTTCGGGGAATGAGCAGTTCTTC
once	TRBV7-9	TRBJ2-5	TRBD1	CASSRTGLQETQYF	TGTGCCAGCAGCAGGACAGGGCTACAAGAGACCCAGTACTTC
few	TRBV30	TRBJ2-1	-	CAWSVAVAGEQFF	TGTGCCTGGAGTGTAGCGGTGGCGGGTGAGCAGTTCTTC
-	TRBV29-1	TRBJ2-1	-	CSVELGEGSSYNEQFF	TGCAGCGTTGAATTGGGCGAAGGGAGCTCCTACAATGAGCAGTTCTTC
-	TRBV9	TRBJ2-2	TRBD2	CASSTRLAGGRGELFF	TGTGCCAGCAGCACAAGACTCGCGGGGGGCCGGGGGGAGCTGTTTTTT
-	TRBV6-5	TRBJ2-4	-	CASTLDGNIQYF	TGTGCCAGCACCTTAGATGGAAACATTCAGTACTTC
-	TRBV6-5	TRBJ1-1	-	CASMKRGSTEAFF	TGTGCCAGCATGAAAAGGGGGAGCACTGAAGCTTTCTTT
-	TRBV2	TRBJ1-5	-	CASRATVRLGNQPQHF	TGTGCCAGCAGGGCGACAGTCCGGCTCGGCAATCAGCCCCAGCATTTT
-	TRBV2	TRBJ1-4	-	CASRQGGEKLFF	TGTGCCAGCCGGCAGGGTGGTGAAAAACTGTTTTTT
-	TRBV19	TRBJ1-5	-	CASSLRGEQPQHF	TGTGCCAGTAGTCTCCGGGGAGAGCAGCCCCAGCATTTT
-	TRBV29-1	TRBJ2-5	-	CSVDTVWSQYF	TGCAGCGTTGACACAGTATGGTCCCAGTACTTC
-	TRBV6-5	TRBJ2-1	TRBD2	CASSLGLASEQFF	TGTGCCAGCAGTTTAGGACTAGCTTCTGAGCAGTTCTTC
once	TRBV28	TRBJ1-1	-	CASSLSQGGAFF	TGTGCCAGCAGCCTAAGTCAAGGGGGAGCTTTCTTT
-	TRBV9	TRBJ2-5	TRBD2	CASSVGTSRAGETQYF	TGTGCCAGCAGCGTAGGGACTAGTCGGGCTGGAGAGACCCAGTACTTC
once	TRBV9	TRBJ1-2	-	CASSVSDNYGYTF	TGTGCCAGCAGCGTTAGCGACAACTATGGCTACACCTTC
-	TRBV9	TRBJ2-1	TRBD2	CASSARTSGRNYNEQFF	TGTGCCAGCAGCGCCCGGACTAGCGGGAGGAATTACAATGAGCAGTTCTTC
-	TRBV5-6	TRBJ2-7	TRBD2	CASSLGRTSGSWLQYF	TGTGCCAGCAGCTTGGGTAGGACTAGCGGGAGTTGGTTACAGTACTTC
-	TRBV5-1	TRBJ2-6	TRBD1	CASSLEGTGPSGANVLTF	TGCGCCAGCAGCTTGGAAGGGACAGGGCCCTCTGGGGCCAACGTCCTGACTTTC
once	TRBV15	TRBJ2-7	-	CATSMGSVDFTYEQYF	TGTGCCACCAGCATGGGGAGCGTGGATTTTACCTACGAGCAGTACTTC
-	TRBV27	TRBJ2-1	TRBD2	CASSFLSGSSYNEQFF	TGTGCCAGCAGTTTCCTTAGCGGGAGCTCCTACAATGAGCAGTTCTTC
-	TRBV24-1	TRBJ2-2	-	CATSDPQATGELFF	TGTGCCACCAGTGATCCTCAGGCCACCGGGGAGCTGTTTTTT
-	TRBV12-3/TRBV12-4	TRBJ1-2	-	CASSEGTNYGYTF	TGTGCCAGCAGCGAGGGAACTAACTATGGCTACACCTTC
once	TRBV6-5	TRBJ1-2	TRBD1	CASTRGTGVDGYTF	TGTGCCAGCACAAGAGGGACAGGGGTAGATGGCTACACCTTC